What follows are 23 T cell receptor beta chains derived from one specimen sequenced in a study of blood T cell repertoires in COVID-19. Generated by immunoSEQ multiplex PCR, the TCRdb table keeps only in-frame clones and is missing some. The sample gives some 120,000 clones, 70% to 85% of which show up once; 7.5% is in the top ten. Sequenced: peripheral blood. These receptors all come from a man between 65 and 85 years old with active or convalescent COVID-19.

This clone was seen just once. The chain is built from TRBV5-6 and TRBJ1-5; D gene unclear. The ends were cut back, 3 bases at V and 1 base at J, with 8 bases in the middle. The CDR3 is made up of 14 amino acids. Germline-derived CDR1 and CDR2 are SGHDT and YYEEEE. The CDR3 protein is CASSSGLSNQPQHF. DNA for the CDR3: TGTGCCAGCAGCTCAGGACTGAGCAATCAGCCCCAGCATTTT.

The V call is TRBV19, the J call TRBJ2-1; TRBD1 agrees at 11 bases. Germline V gene sequence: CDR1 LNHDA, CDR2 SQIVND (reference sequence). With V trimmed by 5 bases and J by 0 bases, 6 bases remained unmatched. This CDR3 is 17 amino acids long. This chain's CDR3 is CASSDPGQGGSYNEQFF. The CDR3 DNA follows: TGTGCCAGTAGTGACCCGGGACAGGGGGGCTCCTACAATGAGCAGTTCTTC.

This sequence joins TRBV5-1 and TRBJ2-3; 10 nucleotides agree with TRBD2. With 0 bases clipped from V and 1 base from J, the junction kept 8 bases outside the gene matches. CDR3 length: 18 amino acids. Germline V gene sequence: CDR1 SGHRS, CDR2 YFSETQ. As DNA, the CDR3 is TGCGCCAGCAGCTTGGGCAGCGGCCTAGCGGGGGGCACAGATACGCAGTATTTT. Encoded protein: CASSLGSGLAGGTDTQYF.

V usage is TRBV5-1 and J usage is TRBJ1-2; no clear D gene. The ends were cut back, 3 bases at V and 6 bases at J, with 6 bases in the middle. The CDR3 runs to 11 residues. The V gene's germline CDR1 is SGHRS and CDR2 YFSETQ. CDR3 region: CASSYSDGYTF. Here the CDR3 DNA reads TGCGCCAGCAGCTATTCCGATGGCTACACCTTC.

The gene calls are TRBV2 and TRBJ1-5, with TRBD1 identical over 8 bases. The CDR3 consists of 13 residues. Losses at the gene ends were 8 bases for V and 4 bases for J; bases not matched to a gene: 4. The germline V gene encodes CDR1 SNHLY and CDR2 FYNNEI. CDR3 coding DNA: TGTGCCAGCGGACAGGGACGAAATCAGCCCCAGCATTTT. Translated: CASGQGRNQPQHF.

Only a few counts were recorded for this clone. The chain recombines TRBV6-1 with TRBJ1-2, with TRBD1 as a possible D gene (5 bases). V was cut by 4 bases and J by 1 base, with 16 bases left in between. This CDR3 has 16 amino acids. Germline assignment: CDR1 MNHNS and CDR2 SASEGT. The chain's CDR3 is CASSGTSGGFNYGYTF. The CDR3 DNA is TGTGCCAGCAGTGGAACCTCCGGGGGATTTAACTATGGCTACACCTTC.

This clone has ten or more counts. V and J are TRBV9 and TRBJ2-5, with 14 bases fitting TRBD2. The V gene end was trimmed by 3 bases and the J gene end by 4 bases; junction bases not matched to a gene: 5. The CDR3 consists of 16 residues. The germline CDR1 and CDR2 sequences are SGDLS and YYNGEE. Here the CDR3 reads CASSDRTSGRLETQYF. CDR3 bases: TGTGCCAGCAGCGACCGGACTAGCGGGAGGTTAGAGACCCAGTACTTC.

The chain couples TRBV11-2 to TRBJ1-1; tentatively, D is TRBD1 (6 bases). V shed 0 bases and J shed 1 base, with 9 bases lying between them. The CDR3 extends over 15 amino acids. CDR1 SGHAT and CDR2 FQNNGV come from the germline V gene. CDR3 DNA: TGTGCCAGCAGCTTAGAGGGCAGGGGGAACACTGAAGCTTTCTTT. Amino acid sequence: CASSLEGRGNTEAFF.

This chain uses TRBV19 with TRBJ2-1, with a weak D call TRBD2 (6 bases). The V gene's germline CDR1 is LNHDA and CDR2 SQIVND (reference sequence). Trimming took off 0 bases at V and 3 bases at J, with 6 bases between the two ends. The CDR3 is 14 residues long. CDR3: CASSIDGSYNEQFF. The DNA for the CDR3 is TGTGCCAGTAGTATAGACGGGAGCTACAATGAGCAGTTCTTC.

The chain has TRBV30 and TRBJ1-1, with a possible D match to TRBD1 (5 bases). Germline lookup yields CDR1 GTSNPN and CDR2 SVGIG (reference sequence). This CDR3 has 14 residues. The V end lost 2 bases, the J end lost 1 base, and 11 bases lay between the germline ends. CDR3 coding DNA: TGTGCCTGGAGTCCGGGACTGCCGAACACTGAAGCTTTCTTT. This gives the protein CAWSPGLPNTEAFF. The entire variable domain, with the rest obtained from reference TRBV30 and TRBJ1-1, is as follows: SQTIHQWPATLVQPVGSPLSLECTVEGTSNPNLYWYRQAAGRGLQLLFYSVGIGQISSEVPQNLSASRPQDRQFILSSKKLLLSDSGFYLCAWSPGLPNTEAFFGQGTRLTVV.

The rearrangement links TRBV10-3 to TRBJ1-2, with D tentatively TRBD1 (5 bases). Trimming shortened V by 0 bases and J by 2 bases, and 13 bases separated the two germline ends. Germline V gene lookup returns CDR1 ENHRY and CDR2 SYGVKD. The CDR3 length is 16 residues. The CDR3: CAISESEGSGNYGYTF. The CDR3 bases are TGTGCCATCAGTGAGTCGGAGGGGTCTGGGAACTATGGCTACACCTTC.

This clone was recorded once. The chain has TRBV10-3 and TRBJ1-1; no clear D gene. V gave up 10 bases and J gave up 5 bases, with 14 bases separating them. The germline gives CDR1 ENHRY, CDR2 SYGVKD. The CDR3 is made up of 12 amino acids. CDR3 sequence: CATGRGMTEAFF. In DNA, the CDR3 is TGTGCCACCGGACGGGGTATGACTGAAGCTTTCTTT.

The chain combines TRBV30 with TRBJ1-5; 8 bases are a match to TRBD1. The germline V gene encodes CDR1 GTSNPN and CDR2 SVGIG (reference sequence). V lost 2 bases to trimming and J lost 4 bases; unmatched junction nucleotides: 7. The CDR3 runs to 15 residues. The CDR3 loop is CAWSPGTGRNQPQHF. Here the CDR3 DNA reads TGTGCCTGGAGTCCCGGGACAGGAAGAAATCAGCCCCAGCATTTT.

This clone was counted between two and nine times. This sequence joins TRBV18 and TRBJ2-2; 9 bases align to TRBD2. This CDR3 contains 16 residues. The V gene's germline CDR1 is KGHSH and CDR2 LQKENI. Trimming cost V 0 bases and J 6 bases; bases outside gene matches: 5. CDR3 residues: CASSPPRGGPSGELFF. CDR3 bases: TGTGCCAGCTCACCACCGCGGGGGGGCCCGTCCGGGGAGCTGTTTTTT.

J is TRBJ2-1 and V is TRBV11-3; the match to TRBD1 covers 12 bases. The CDR3 spans 15 residues. J gave up 8 bases and V 2 bases, and 4 bases lay outside the gene matches. CDR1 SGHNT and CDR2 YENEEA come from the germline V gene. This CDR3 reads CASSLSGQGADEQFF. CDR3 DNA: TGTGCCAGCAGCTTATCGGGACAGGGGGCCGATGAGCAGTTCTTC.

The rearrangement joins TRBV30 to TRBJ1-2, with D hard to call. In germline, CDR1 is GTSNPN, CDR2 SVGIG (reference sequence). The V gene lost 0 bases and the J gene lost 7 bases, with 15 bases spanning the gap. The CDR3 runs to 14 residues. The CDR3 DNA reads as TGTGCCTGGAGTGTACCCAGAGGGTTTGGTGGCTACACCTTC. It is translated as CAWSVPRGFGGYTF.

This clone was counted a single time. CDR3 sequence: CASSTQRGGRETQYF. The CDR3 bases are TGTGCCAGCAGCACTCAGCGGGGGGGCCGGGAGACCCAGTACTTC. V usage is TRBV7-2 and J usage is TRBJ2-5; the match to TRBD2 covers 10 bases. Trimming cost V 5 bases and J 5 bases; bases outside gene matches: 8. CDR3 length: 15 residues. Per the germline V gene, CDR1 is SGHTA and CDR2 is FQGNSA.

Concerning this clone itself: This CDR3 is also generated by other DNA sequences in the sample. The chain couples TRBV3-1 (or the pseudogene TRBV3-2) to TRBJ2-2, with 8 bases lining up with TRBD2. The CDR3 length is 15 residues. CDR1 is LGHDT and CDR2 is YNNKEL in the germline V gene (reference sequence). The V and J ends lost 4 bases and 5 bases, in that order; junction bases with no gene match: 6. The CDR3 here is CASSLGGARTGELFF. Written as DNA, the CDR3 is TGTGCCAGCAGCCTCGGGGGGGCGAGGACCGGGGAGCTGTTTTTT.

The chain recombines TRBV6-5 with TRBJ1-1; TRBD1 is a possible D gene (5 bases). Germline CDR1 is MNHEY and CDR2 is SVGAGI. The CDR3 is 13 amino acids. With 5 bases removed from V and 5 bases from J, the gap between germline ends came to 12 bases. The CDR3 loop is CASSLPGGTEAFF. For the CDR3, the DNA is TGTGCCAGCAGTCTCCCGGGGGGTACTGAAGCTTTCTTT.

The chain recombines TRBV5-1 with TRBJ1-4, with 7 bases matching TRBD1. The CDR3 sequence is 14 residues long. CDR1 and CDR2 (germline): SGHRS, YFSETQ. V was clipped by 4 bases and J by 7 bases; unmatched bases: 7. CDR3 DNA sequence: TGCGCCAGCAGCGCAGGGGGTTCAGGTGAAAAACTGTTTTTT. It translates to CASSAGGSGEKLFF.

This clone appeared a single time. V usage is TRBV12-5 and J usage is TRBJ1-1; 10 positions match TRBD1. The length of the CDR3 is 14 residues. J was trimmed by 10 bases and V by 6 bases; bases with no gene match: 11. Germline V gene data show CDR1 as LGHNT and CDR2 as FRNRAP. The CDR3 is CASGLLRQGAGAFF. CDR3 DNA: TGTGCTAGTGGCCTGCTTCGACAGGGGGCCGGAGCTTTCTTT.

The V and J genes are TRBV11-3 and TRBJ2-1; the match to TRBD2 covers 11 bases. CDR3 length: 15 amino acids. V lost 2 bases, J lost 7 bases, and 4 bases stayed unmatched. The germline V gene has CDR1 SGHNT and CDR2 YENEEA. CDR3: CASSLSTSGRNEQFF. DNA for the CDR3: TGTGCCAGCAGCTTAAGTACTAGCGGGAGAAATGAGCAGTTCTTC.

This chain uses TRBV7-2 with TRBJ2-1; TRBD1 aligns across 8 bases. This CDR3 has 16 amino acids. The germline V gene has CDR1 SGHTA and CDR2 FQGNSA. V was clipped by 5 bases and J by 3 bases; unmatched bases: 9. CDR3 nucleotide sequence: TGTGCCAGCAGCCCCCCCGGGACAGGCCACTACAATGAGCAGTTCTTC. It codes for CASSPPGTGHYNEQFF.